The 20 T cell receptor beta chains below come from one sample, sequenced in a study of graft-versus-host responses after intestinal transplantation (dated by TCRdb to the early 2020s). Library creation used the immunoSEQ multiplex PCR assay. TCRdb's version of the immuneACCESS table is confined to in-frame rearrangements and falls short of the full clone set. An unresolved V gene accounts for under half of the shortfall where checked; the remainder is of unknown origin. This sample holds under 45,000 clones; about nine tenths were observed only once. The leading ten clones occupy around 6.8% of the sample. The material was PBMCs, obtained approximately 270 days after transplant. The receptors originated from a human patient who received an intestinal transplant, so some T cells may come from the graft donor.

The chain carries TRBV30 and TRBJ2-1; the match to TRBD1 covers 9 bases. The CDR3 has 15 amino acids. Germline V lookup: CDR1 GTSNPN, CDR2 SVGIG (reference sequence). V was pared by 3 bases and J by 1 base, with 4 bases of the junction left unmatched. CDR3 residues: CAWRAGTGSYNEQFF. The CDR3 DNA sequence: TGTGCCTGGAGGGCGGGGACAGGGTCCTACAATGAGCAGTTCTTC.

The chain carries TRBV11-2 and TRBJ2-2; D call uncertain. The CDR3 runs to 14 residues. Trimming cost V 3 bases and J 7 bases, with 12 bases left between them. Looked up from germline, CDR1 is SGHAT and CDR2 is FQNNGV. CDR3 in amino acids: CASSFGLSFGELFF. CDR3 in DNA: TGTGCCAGCAGCTTTGGCCTCTCTTTCGGGGAGCTGTTTTTT.

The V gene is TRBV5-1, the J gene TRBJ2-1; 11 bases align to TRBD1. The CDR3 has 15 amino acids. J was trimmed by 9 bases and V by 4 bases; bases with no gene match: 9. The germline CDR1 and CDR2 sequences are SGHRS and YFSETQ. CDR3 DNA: TGCGCCAGCAGCAGCAGGGACAGGGGGGTGATTGAGCAGTTCTTC. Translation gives CASSSRDRGVIEQFF.

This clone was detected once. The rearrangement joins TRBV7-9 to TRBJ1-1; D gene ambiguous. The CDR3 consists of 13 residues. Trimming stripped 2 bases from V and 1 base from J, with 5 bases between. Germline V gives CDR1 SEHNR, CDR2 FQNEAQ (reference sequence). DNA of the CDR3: TGTGCCAGCAGCTTACCAGCGAACACTGAAGCTTTCTTT. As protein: CASSLPANTEAFF.

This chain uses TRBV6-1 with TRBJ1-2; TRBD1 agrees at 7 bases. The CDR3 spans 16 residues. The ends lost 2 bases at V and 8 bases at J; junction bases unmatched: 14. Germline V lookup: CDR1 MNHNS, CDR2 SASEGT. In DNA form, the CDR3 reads TGTGCCAGCAGTGAACAGACAGGGTTCATATATGGAGGCTACACCTTC. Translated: CASSEQTGFIYGGYTF.

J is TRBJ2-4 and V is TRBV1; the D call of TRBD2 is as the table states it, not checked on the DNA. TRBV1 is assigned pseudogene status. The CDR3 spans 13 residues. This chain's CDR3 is CTSSHEGGDIQYF. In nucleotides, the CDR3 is TGCACCAGCAGCCATGAGGGGGGGGACATTCAGTACTTC.

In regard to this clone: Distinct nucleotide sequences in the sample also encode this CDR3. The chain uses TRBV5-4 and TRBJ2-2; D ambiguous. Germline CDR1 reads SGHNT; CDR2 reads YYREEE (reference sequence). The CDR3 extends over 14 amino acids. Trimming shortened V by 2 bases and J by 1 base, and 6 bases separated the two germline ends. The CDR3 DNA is TGTGCCAGCAGCTTTTCGGGGAACACCGGGGAGCTGTTTTTT. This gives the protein CASSFSGNTGELFF.

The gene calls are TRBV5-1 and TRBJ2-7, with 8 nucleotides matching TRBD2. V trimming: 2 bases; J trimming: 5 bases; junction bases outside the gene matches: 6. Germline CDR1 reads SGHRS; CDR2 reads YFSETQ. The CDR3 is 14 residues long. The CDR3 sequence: CASSLGGGIHEQYF. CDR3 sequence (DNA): TGCGCCAGCAGCTTAGGCGGGGGGATCCACGAGCAGTACTTC.

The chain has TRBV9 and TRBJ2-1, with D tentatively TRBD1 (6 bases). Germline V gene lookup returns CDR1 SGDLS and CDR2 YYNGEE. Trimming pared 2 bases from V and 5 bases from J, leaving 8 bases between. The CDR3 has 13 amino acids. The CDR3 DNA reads TGTGCCAGCAGCGTTCCAGGGGACAATGAGCAGTTCTTC. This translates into CASSVPGDNEQFF.

As DNA, the CDR3 is TGTGCCAGCAGCGTAGTCGGGACAGCCGCTTATGGCTACACCTTC. Protein: CASSVVGTAAYGYTF. V usage is TRBV9 and J usage is TRBJ1-2; the match to TRBD1 covers 7 bases. This CDR3 region has 15 residues. Germline values: CDR1 SGDLS, CDR2 YYNGEE. The trim removed 0 bases at V and 5 bases at J, leaving 7 bases unmatched.

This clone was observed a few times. This CDR3 is CASSIERGPDTQYF. In DNA, the CDR3 is TGTGCCAGTAGTATAGAACGGGGCCCAGATACGCAGTATTTT. V is TRBV19 and J is TRBJ2-3; D tentatively fits TRBD1 or TRBD2 (5 bases each). Germline V gene lookup returns CDR1 LNHDA and CDR2 SQIVND (reference sequence). V was cut by 0 bases and J by 4 bases, with 8 bases left in between. This CDR3 comprises 14 residues.

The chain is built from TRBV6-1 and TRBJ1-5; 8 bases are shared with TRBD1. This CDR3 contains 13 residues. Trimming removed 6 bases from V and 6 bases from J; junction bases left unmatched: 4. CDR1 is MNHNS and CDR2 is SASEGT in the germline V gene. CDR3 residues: CASRTGVSQPQHF. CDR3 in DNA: TGTGCCAGCAGGACAGGGGTGAGTCAGCCCCAGCATTTT.

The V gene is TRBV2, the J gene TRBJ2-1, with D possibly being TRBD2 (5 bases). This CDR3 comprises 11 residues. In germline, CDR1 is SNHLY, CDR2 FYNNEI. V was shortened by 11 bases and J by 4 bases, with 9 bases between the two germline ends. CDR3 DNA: TGTGCCGGACGGGATTACAATGAGCAGTTCTTC. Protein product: CAGRDYNEQFF.

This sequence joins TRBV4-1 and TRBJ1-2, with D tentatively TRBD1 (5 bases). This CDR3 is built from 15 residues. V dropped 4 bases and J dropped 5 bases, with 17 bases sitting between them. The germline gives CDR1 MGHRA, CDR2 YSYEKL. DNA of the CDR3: TGCGCCAGCAGCCGATCGGGGGAGCTGGAGTATGGCTACACCTTC. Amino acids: CASSRSGELEYGYTF.

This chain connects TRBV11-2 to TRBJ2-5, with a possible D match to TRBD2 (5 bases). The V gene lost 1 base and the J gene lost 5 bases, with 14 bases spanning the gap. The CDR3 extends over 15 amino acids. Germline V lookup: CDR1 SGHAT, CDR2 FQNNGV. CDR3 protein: CASSLARTGGETQYF. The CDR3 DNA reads TGTGCCAGCAGCTTAGCCCGTACTGGCGGGGAGACCCAGTACTTC. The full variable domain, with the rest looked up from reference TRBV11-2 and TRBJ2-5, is EAGVAQSPRYKIIEKRQSVAFWCNPISGHATLYWYQQILGQGPKLLIQFQNNGVVDDSQLPKDRFSAERLKGVDSTLKIQPAKLEDSAVYLCASSLARTGGETQYFGPGTRLLVL.

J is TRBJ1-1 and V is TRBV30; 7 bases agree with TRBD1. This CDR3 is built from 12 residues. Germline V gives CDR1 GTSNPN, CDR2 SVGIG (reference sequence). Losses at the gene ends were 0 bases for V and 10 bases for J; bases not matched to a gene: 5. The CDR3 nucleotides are TGTGCCTGGAGTGTACAGGGGACGCTAGCTTTCTTT. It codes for CAWSVQGTLAFF.

In nucleotides, the CDR3 is TGTGCCAGCAGTGAAGGGGGTAACGGCTACACCTTC. Its translation: CASSEGGNGYTF. The chain carries TRBV2 and TRBJ1-2; D gene unclear. The germline V gene has CDR1 SNHLY and CDR2 FYNNEI. Trimming pared 1 base from V and 8 bases from J, leaving 8 bases between. The CDR3 length is 12 residues.

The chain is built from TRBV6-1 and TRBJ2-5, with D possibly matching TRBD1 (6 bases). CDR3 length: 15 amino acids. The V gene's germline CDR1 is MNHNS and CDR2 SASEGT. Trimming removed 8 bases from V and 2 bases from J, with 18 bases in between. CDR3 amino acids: CASGNRDNLQETQYF. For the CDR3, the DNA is TGTGCCAGCGGAAACAGGGACAACCTTCAAGAGACCCAGTACTTC.

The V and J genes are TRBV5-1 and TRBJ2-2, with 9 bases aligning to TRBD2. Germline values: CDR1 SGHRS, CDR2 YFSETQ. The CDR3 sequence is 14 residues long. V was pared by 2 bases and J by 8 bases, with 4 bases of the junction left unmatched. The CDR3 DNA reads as TGCGCCAGCAGCTTCCTAGCGGGGTCAGGGGAGCTGTTTTTT. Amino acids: CASSFLAGSGELFF.

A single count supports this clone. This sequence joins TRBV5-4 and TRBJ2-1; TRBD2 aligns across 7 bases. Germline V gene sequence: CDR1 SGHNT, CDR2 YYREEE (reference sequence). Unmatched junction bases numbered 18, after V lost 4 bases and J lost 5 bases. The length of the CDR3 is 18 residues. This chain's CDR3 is CASSPLVGGMYENNEQFF. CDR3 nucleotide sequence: TGTGCCAGCAGCCCGTTGGTGGGGGGGATGTATGAAAACAATGAGCAGTTCTTC.